This TCR beta chain originates from a study of CD8 T cells in ankylosing spondylitis. The CDR3 length is 16 residues. Germline-derived CDR1 and CDR2 are KGHDR and SFDVKD. The junction had 2 bases not matched to a gene; V was cut back by 3 bases and J by 2 bases. Remarks on this clonotype: Its target is unknown.

General observations from the study: Clones linked to disease, bearing a CD8+ phenotype, were relatively rare in peripheral blood. Disease-linked clones reportedly showed significant enrichment in matched ankylosing spondylitis synovial fluid. Among TCR beta sequences, a motif of eight highly homologous variants appeared characteristic of ankylosing spondylitis blood.

Preparation of TCR beta libraries was done by quantitative 5'-RACE with molecular barcodes. Each CDR3 protein gets one entry after TCRdb re-called the 5' RACE reads with MiXCR. The repertoire holds approximately 350,000 distinct CDR3 sequences, more than 20% seen once, with roughly 13% in the top ten. The chain is built from TRBV24-1 and TRBJ2-6; the match to TRBD1 covers 8 bases. The source is a male donor with ankylosing spondylitis or in good health (not recorded which). The specimen sequenced was blood, either unsorted or a sorted T cell fraction (not recorded which). CDR3 DNA sequence: TGTGCCACCAGTGATGTGGACAGGGCTGGGGCCAACGTCCTGACTTTC. This encodes CATSDVDRAGANVLTF.